This T cell receptor (beta chain) was recovered during a study of blood T cell repertoires in COVID-19 (dated by TCRdb to the early 2020s). Concerning the study at large: The collaborator samples originated in the United States, Italy and Spain and spanned the acute and convalescent phases of COVID-19. The material from the prospective study consisted of cDNA or gDNA derived from T cells, B-cell-depleted T cells, or PBMCs. A de-identified subject ID, COVID-19 status, age in years and sex were almost always included in the sample metadata. Where available, HLA class I and class II types were obtained from metadata supplied by the sample provider rather than from assay-based typing. Samples came from the ongoing ImmuneRACE study (first 160 participants) plus 1,254 subjects from 6 global collaborators. The repertoires were released in a freely available public database meant as a resource for research on the immune response to SARS-CoV-2. Subjects who had been exposed to COVID-19, were actively infected with it, or had recovered from it provided the deeply sampled blood TCRbeta repertoires that made up the dataset.

What the work shows at the level of the full study, not this receptor alone: The quantity of clinical and demographic metadata differed by source and by participant and was supplied without curation.

To note about this clone: There is no known antigen for this receptor. Qualities for individual bases were not recorded, and no much larger clone is one base off.

TCRbeta CDR3 regions were amplified from genomic DNA using the immunoSEQ Assay, a bias-controlled multiplex PCR. The study's own analysis went as follows. Within the assay, amplification of reference gene primers was used to estimate how many nucleated cells each sample contained. Sequence reads were collapsed and filtered to measure the absolute abundance of every unique TCRbeta CDR3 rearrangement. For each sample, productive Simpson clonality was calculated as the square root of Simpson's diversity index over productive rearrangements. TCRdb holds this immuneACCESS table with in-frame rearrangements only. Some clones are missing; in checked studies, unresolved V genes explain under half, and the rest has no known cause. The DNA gave D and trimming, while V, J and clone size come from that table. The sample data list 310,000 or so clones, and about nine tenths of these were observed just once. The ten largest clones take up approximately 9% of the sample.

Participants in the prospective study were enrolled through a virtual design, were aged roughly 18 to 95 years, and lived in roughly 24 United States geographic areas. In the prospective study, participants were assigned to cohorts based on the clinical history participants reported in a screening survey and a study questionnaire. ImmuneRACE Cohort 3 recovered participants were defined by two consecutive negative NP/OP PCR tests, healthcare professional clearance, or symptom resolution. Each participant in the prospective study had whole blood, serum and a nasopharyngeal or oropharyngeal swab collected by mobile phlebotomists. Participants in the prospective study had the option to provide additional blood draws and questionnaires over an approximately 2-month period. Blood samples from the prospective study were shipped frozen or at room temperature prior to DNA extraction. The CDR3 numbers 17 residues from cysteine through phenylalanine. Only CDR3 DNA remains: 51 bases, in frame from the first base. Taken from the germline V gene, the CDR1 and CDR2 loops are MGHRA and YSYEKL. Ends trimmed: V by 4 bases, J by 4 bases; bases unmatched to a gene: 13.

The sequence is built from TRBV4-1 and TRBJ2-5; the junction holds 9 bases that match TRBD2. Material for sequencing was PBMCs or T cells enriched from blood (not recorded which). The source is a young woman who had recovered from COVID-19. The CDR3 region reads CASSPRGAGGVGETQYF. DNA sequence: TGCGCCAGCAGCCCCCGGGGGGCGGGAGGGGTCGGAGAGACCCAGTACTTC.